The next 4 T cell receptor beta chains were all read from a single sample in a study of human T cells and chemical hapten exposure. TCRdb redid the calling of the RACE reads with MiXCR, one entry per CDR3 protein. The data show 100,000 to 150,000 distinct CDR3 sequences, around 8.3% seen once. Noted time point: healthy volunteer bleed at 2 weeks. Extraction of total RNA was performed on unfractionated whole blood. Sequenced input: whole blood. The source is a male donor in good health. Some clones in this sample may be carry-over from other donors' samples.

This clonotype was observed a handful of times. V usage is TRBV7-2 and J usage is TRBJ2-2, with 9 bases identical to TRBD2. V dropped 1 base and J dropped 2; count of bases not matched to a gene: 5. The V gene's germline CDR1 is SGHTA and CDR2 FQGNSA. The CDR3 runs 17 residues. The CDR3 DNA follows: TGTGCCAGCAGCTTAGTCTCTAGCGGGGTAAACACCGGGGAGCTGTTTTTT. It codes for CASSLVSSGVNTGELFF.

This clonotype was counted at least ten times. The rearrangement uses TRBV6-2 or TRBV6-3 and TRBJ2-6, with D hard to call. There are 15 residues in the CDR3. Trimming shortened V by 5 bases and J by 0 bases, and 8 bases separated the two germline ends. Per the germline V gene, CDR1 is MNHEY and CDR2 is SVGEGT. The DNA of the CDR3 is TGTGCCAGCAGTCCGACCAACTCTGGGGCCAACGTCCTGACTTTC. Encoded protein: CASSPTNSGANVLTF.

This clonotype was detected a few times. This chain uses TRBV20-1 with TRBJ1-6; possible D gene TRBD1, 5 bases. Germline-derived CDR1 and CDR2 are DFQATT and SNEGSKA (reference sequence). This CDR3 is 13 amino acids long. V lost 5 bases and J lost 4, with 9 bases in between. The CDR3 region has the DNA TGCAGTGCTCTACAGGATTATAATTCACCCCTCCACTTT. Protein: CSALQDYNSPLHF.

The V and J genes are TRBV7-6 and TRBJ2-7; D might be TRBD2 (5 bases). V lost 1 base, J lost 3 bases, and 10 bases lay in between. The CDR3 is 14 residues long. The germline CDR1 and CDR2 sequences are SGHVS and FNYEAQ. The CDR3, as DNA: TGTGCCAGCAGCTTAGAACCGGGGATCTACGAGCAGTACTTC. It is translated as CASSLEPGIYEQYF.